This note documents a single T cell receptor beta chain sequence. The sample is drawn from a study of blood T cell repertoires in COVID-19. About the research overall: Some COVID-19 samples were acute and others convalescent; all came from the United States, Italy and Spain.

In the source study's methods: Counts of nucleated cells, estimated from reference gene primer amplification, were obtained. Generated by immunoSEQ multiplex PCR, the TCRdb table keeps only in-frame clones and is missing some. Clonal size and the V and J genes are those of that table, whereas D and trimming came from the DNA. This table has 160,000 or so clones, under 85% appearing once. The TCR was taken from a man between 65 and 85 years old who had recovered from COVID-19. Sequenced: peripheral blood.

The CDR3 protein is CASSLLLAGPSGGILKDTQYF. The CDR3 DNA is TGTGCCAGCAGTTTATTACTAGCGGGACCTTCCGGGGGGATTCTTAAAGATACGCAGTATTTT. The chain is built from TRBV28 and TRBJ2-3; 10 positions match TRBD2. The ends lost 1 base at V and 5 bases at J; junction bases unmatched: 21. CDR1 and CDR2 (germline): MDHEN, SYDVKM. The CDR3 runs to 21 residues.